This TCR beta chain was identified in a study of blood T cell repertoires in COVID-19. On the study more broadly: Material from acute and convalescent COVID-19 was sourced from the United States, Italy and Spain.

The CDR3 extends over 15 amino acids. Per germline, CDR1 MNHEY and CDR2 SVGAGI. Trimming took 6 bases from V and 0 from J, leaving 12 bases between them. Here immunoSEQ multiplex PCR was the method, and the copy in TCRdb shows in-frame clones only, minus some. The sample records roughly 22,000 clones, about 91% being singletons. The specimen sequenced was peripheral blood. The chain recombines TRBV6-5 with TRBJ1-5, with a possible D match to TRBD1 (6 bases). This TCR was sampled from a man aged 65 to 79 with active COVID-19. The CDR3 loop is CASRDSFHSNQPQHF. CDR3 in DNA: TGTGCCAGCAGGGACAGTTTTCATAGCAATCAGCCCCAGCATTTT.